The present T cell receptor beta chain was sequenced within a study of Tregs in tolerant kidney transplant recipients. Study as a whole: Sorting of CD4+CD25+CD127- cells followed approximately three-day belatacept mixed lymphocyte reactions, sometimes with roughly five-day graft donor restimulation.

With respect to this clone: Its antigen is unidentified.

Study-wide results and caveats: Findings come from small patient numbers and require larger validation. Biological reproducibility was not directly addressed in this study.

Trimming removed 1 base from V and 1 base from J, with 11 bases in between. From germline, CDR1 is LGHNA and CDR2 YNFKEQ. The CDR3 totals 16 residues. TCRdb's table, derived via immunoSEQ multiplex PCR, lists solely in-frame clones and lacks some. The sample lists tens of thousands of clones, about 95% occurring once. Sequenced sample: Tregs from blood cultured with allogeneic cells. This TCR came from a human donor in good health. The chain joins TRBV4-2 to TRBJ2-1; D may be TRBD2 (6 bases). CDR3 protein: CASSQGYAGSYNEQFF. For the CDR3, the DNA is TGTGCCAGCAGCCAAGGGTACGCGGGATCCTACAATGAGCAGTTCTTC.